One sample yielded the 15 T cell receptor beta chains listed below, sequenced in a study of cytomegalovirus exposure and HLA in healthy donors. The study ran its PCR with 60 Vbeta and 13 Jbeta primers. Sequencing used immunoSEQ multiplex PCR; TCRdb keeps in-frame clones, though not all of them. The data show some 76,000 clones, 80% to 90% seen once. The sequenced material came from PBMCs. The receptors originated from a woman aged 25 to 45 in good health and CMV-seronegative.

This rearrangement joins TRBV2 to TRBJ1-6, with 9 bases that match TRBD1. V lost 9 bases and J lost 6; bases outside the gene matches: 6. The CDR3 totals 14 residues. The germline V gene encodes CDR1 SNHLY and CDR2 FYNNEI. The CDR3 nucleotides are TGTGCCAGTGGGACAGGGCTGATTAATTCACCCCTCCACTTT. It codes for CASGTGLINSPLHF.

This chain links TRBV7-2 with TRBJ2-5, with 10 bases aligning to TRBD2. The J segment lost 2 bases and the V segment lost 2 bases, leaving 14 bases of the junction unmatched. Germline CDR1 SGHTA, CDR2 FQGNSA. The CDR3 is made up of 19 amino acids. The CDR3 DNA follows: TGTGCCAGCAGCTTACAGGCTCGGGGGACTAGCGACCTTCAAGAGACCCAGTACTTC. Translating it yields CASSLQARGTSDLQETQYF.

The gene calls are TRBV6-1 and TRBJ2-3, with 9 nucleotides matching TRBD2. The V gene's germline CDR1 is MNHNS and CDR2 SASEGT. The ends lost 6 bases at V and 0 bases at J; junction bases unmatched: 1. The CDR3 is 14 amino acids. CDR3 amino acids: CASRGLASTDTQYF. The CDR3 nucleotides are TGTGCCAGCAGAGGACTAGCGAGCACAGATACGCAGTATTTT.

V and J are TRBV11-3 and TRBJ2-7; TRBD1 aligns across 8 bases. Germline V gene data show CDR1 as SGHNT and CDR2 as YENEEA. The ends lost 1 base at V and 7 bases at J; junction bases unmatched: 0. This CDR3 contains 12 residues. This CDR3 reads CASSLGDREQYF. DNA for the CDR3: TGTGCCAGCAGCTTAGGGGACAGGGAGCAGTACTTC.

CDR3 loop: CASSRGPQGYEQYF. CDR3 nucleotides: TGTGCCAGTAGCCGTGGCCCACAGGGCTACGAGCAGTACTTC. This sequence joins TRBV19 and TRBJ2-7, with D perhaps TRBD1 (6 bases). Germline CDR1 and CDR2: LNHDA and SQIVND (reference sequence). The CDR3 runs to 14 residues. V was pared by 6 bases and J by 3 bases, with 15 bases between.

In the case of this clone: An end of the junction does not agree with germline; a read error may underlie this. The chain uses TRBV7-9 and TRBJ2-7; tentative D call: TRBD2 (6 bases). CDR1 is SEHNR, CDR2 FQNEAQ, per germline (reference sequence). The CDR3 is made up of 17 amino acids. The CDR3 DNA sequence: TGTTCCAGCAGCTTAGCGCCGGGTAGCGGCACCTCCTACGAGCAGTACTTC. Its translation: CSSSLAPGSGTSYEQYF.

This chain connects TRBV5-8 to TRBJ2-7; TRBD1 aligns across 8 bases. CDR3 length: 14 amino acids. CDR1 and CDR2 from the germline V gene are SGHTS and YDEGEE. J was trimmed by 0 bases and V by 5 bases; bases with no gene match: 4. For the CDR3, the DNA is TGTGCCAGCAGGCGGACAGGGCTCTCCTACGAGCAGTACTTC. Translated: CASRRTGLSYEQYF.

V is TRBV19 and J is TRBJ2-4; 10 bases line up with TRBD2. In germline, CDR1 is LNHDA, CDR2 SQIVND (reference sequence). The CDR3 sequence is 15 residues long. With 6 bases clipped from V and 0 bases from J, the junction kept 2 bases outside the gene matches. CDR3 bases: TGTGCCAGTAGGGGACTAGCGAGAGCCAAAAACATTCAGTACTTC. Translation gives CASRGLARAKNIQYF. Full variable domain (remainder filled in from reference TRBV19 and TRBJ2-4): DGGITQSPKYLFRKEGQNVTLSCEQNLNHDAMYWYRQDPGQGLRLIYYSQIVNDFQKGDIAEGYSVSREKKESFPLTVTSAQKNPTAFYLCASRGLARAKNIQYFGAGTRLSVL.

V and J are TRBV28 and TRBJ2-5, with a possible D match to TRBD1 (7 bases). The V gene lost 2 bases and the J gene lost 5 bases, with 12 bases spanning the gap. Looked up from germline, CDR1 is MDHEN and CDR2 is SYDVKM. CDR3 length equals 14 residues. CDR3 region: CASSLGQGGETQYF. CDR3 bases: TGTGCCAGCAGTTTAGGGCAGGGGGGTGAGACCCAGTACTTC.

The gene calls are TRBV6-1 and TRBJ1-2, with D maybe TRBD1 (5 bases). CDR1 MNHNS and CDR2 SASEGT come from the germline V gene. With 0 bases removed from V and 7 bases from J, the gap between germline ends came to 18 bases. The CDR3 runs to 16 residues. CDR3 in amino acids: CASSEAPGGDVGGYTF. The CDR3 DNA sequence: TGTGCCAGCAGTGAAGCCCCCGGGGGGGATGTGGGTGGCTACACCTTC.

V gene TRBV4-1 combines with J gene TRBJ2-1; TRBD2 matches 8 bases. The V segment lost 3 bases and the J segment 7 bases; nucleotides outside the gene matches: 14. This CDR3 has 17 amino acids. The V gene's germline CDR1 is MGHRA and CDR2 YSYEKL. The CDR3 is CASSHPRDGREVNEQFF. The CDR3 DNA sequence: TGCGCCAGCAGCCATCCTCGGGATGGGCGGGAGGTGAATGAGCAGTTCTTC.

This sequence joins TRBV25-1 and TRBJ1-5; TRBD1 aligns across 9 bases. This CDR3 has 17 amino acids. The trim removed 5 bases at V and 2 bases at J, leaving 10 bases unmatched. Germline CDR1 reads MGHDK; CDR2 reads SYGVNS. CDR3 nucleotides: TGTGCCAGCAGTAGGACAGGGGTAAACTTTGGCAATCAGCCCCAGCATTTT. Protein sequence: CASSRTGVNFGNQPQHF.

The V call is TRBV7-9, the J call TRBJ1-4; a possible D gene is TRBD1 (6 bases). Trimming took 0 bases from V and 6 from J, leaving 11 bases between them. The CDR3 is 15 residues long. CDR1 SEHNR and CDR2 FQNEAQ come from the germline V gene (reference sequence). The CDR3 loop is CASSLAGHQYEKLFF. As DNA, the CDR3 is TGTGCCAGCAGCTTAGCGGGACACCAATATGAAAAACTGTTTTTT.

The table lists this clone with a count of one. The chain employs TRBV2 and TRBJ1-5, with D possibly being TRBD1 (5 bases). With 6 bases removed from V and 0 bases from J, the gap between germline ends came to 12 bases. CDR3 length: 15 amino acids. The germline gives CDR1 SNHLY, CDR2 FYNNEI. Written as DNA, the CDR3 is TGTGCCAGCAGGGAGACAGCGATTAGCAATCAGCCCCAGCATTTT. The encoded protein is CASRETAISNQPQHF.

This clone was seen once. This chain uses TRBV7-2 with TRBJ2-2; a weak D match, TRBD2 (6 bases). With 4 bases removed from V and 4 bases from J, the gap between germline ends came to 16 bases. Germline CDR1 reads SGHTA; CDR2 reads FQGNSA. This CDR3 comprises 16 residues. The CDR3 is CASSSPTGVGTGELFF. The DNA for the CDR3 is TGTGCCAGCAGCTCCCCCACGGGAGTGGGCACCGGGGAGCTGTTTTTT.